Each of the 27 T cell receptor beta chains below was sequenced from the same sample in a study of T cell changes during pregnancy in multiple sclerosis. The repertoire was sequenced with immunoSEQ multiplex PCR; TCRdb's copy has only in-frame clones and lacks some. Here the sample spans about 67,000 clones, roughly nine tenths being singletons. Here the sequenced sample was peripheral blood, taken in the first trimester of pregnancy. The source of these receptors is a female donor with multiple sclerosis, enrolled in a pregnancy study.

This chain links TRBV5-8 with TRBJ1-1; tentatively, D is TRBD1 (6 bases). Between the trimmed V and J ends, which lost 4 bases and 10 bases, there was a span of 20 bases. Germline CDR1 reads SGHTS; CDR2 reads YDEGEE. CDR3 size: 14 residues. The chain's CDR3 is CASSLTQQGGRAFF. The CDR3, as DNA: TGTGCCAGCAGCCTTACCCAACAGGGAGGGAGAGCTTTCTTT.

The chain carries TRBV7-9 and TRBJ1-4; a possible D gene is TRBD1 (6 bases). This CDR3 spans 17 amino acids. Germline V gene sequence: CDR1 SEHNR, CDR2 FQNEAQ (reference sequence). V lost 1 base to trimming and J lost 7 bases, with 19 bases between them. CDR3 bases: TGTGCCAGCAGCTTAGGCCGATGGGGACAACGGGGTGAAAAACTGTTTTTT. Amino acid sequence: CASSLGRWGQRGEKLFF.

This clone was counted once. This chain links TRBV6-6 with TRBJ1-3, with 10 bases matching TRBD1. This CDR3 is built from 15 residues. After removal of 8 bases from V and 4 bases from J, the junction contained 8 bases not matched to a gene. CDR1 and CDR2 from the germline V gene are MNHNY and SVGAGI (reference sequence). The CDR3 protein is CASGEGQGLGNTIYF. For the CDR3, the DNA is TGTGCCAGCGGTGAGGGACAGGGGCTAGGAAACACCATATATTTT.

This clone showed up just once. This sequence joins TRBV5-1 and TRBJ1-2; D not certain. CDR1 and CDR2 (germline): SGHRS, YFSETQ. The CDR3 has 14 residues. V lost 5 bases, J lost 4 bases, and 15 bases lay in between. The CDR3 is CASRKDRGSYGYTF. The CDR3, as DNA: TGCGCCAGCAGAAAGGATAGAGGTAGCTATGGCTACACCTTC.

V is TRBV6-5 and J is TRBJ2-2; D may be TRBD2 (5 bases). From germline, CDR1 is MNHEY and CDR2 SVGAGI. This CDR3 contains 14 residues. With 6 bases removed from V and 4 bases from J, the gap between germline ends came to 12 bases. The CDR3 sequence is CASRSEGSTGELFF. For the CDR3, the DNA is TGTGCCAGCAGGTCCGAGGGCAGCACCGGGGAGCTGTTTTTT.

The chain joins TRBV4-2 to TRBJ2-7, with TRBD2 matching over 9 bases. Germline V gives CDR1 LGHNA, CDR2 YNFKEQ. The CDR3 consists of 16 residues. V lost 4 bases and J lost 2; bases outside the gene matches: 9. The CDR3 nucleotides are TGTGCCAGCAGCCGAGAACTAGCGGGCTTAACCTACGAGCAGTACTTC. Its translation is CASSRELAGLTYEQYF.

The chain is built from TRBV13 and TRBJ1-2; the D is unclear. The V end lost 8 bases, the J end lost 5 bases, and 12 bases lay between the germline ends. Germline values: CDR1 PRHDT, CDR2 FYEKMQ (reference sequence). The CDR3 covers 12 residues. This CDR3 is CASDNRPYGYTF. Written as DNA, the CDR3 is TGTGCCAGCGACAACAGACCATATGGCTACACCTTC. The variable domain in full, completed from reference TRBV13 and TRBJ1-2, reads AAGVIQSPRHLIKEKRETATLKCYPIPRHDTVYWYQQGPGQDPQFLISFYEKMQSDKGSIPDRFSAQQFSDYHSELNMSSLELGDSALYFCASDNRPYGYTFGSGTRLTVV.

This clone was counted once. V gene TRBV27 combines with J gene TRBJ2-2; 8 bases align to TRBD1. This CDR3 contains 21 residues. V lost 5 bases, J lost 2 bases, and 22 bases stayed unmatched. Germline values: CDR1 MNHEY, CDR2 SMNVEV (reference sequence). CDR3 in DNA: TGTGCCAGCAGTAAATTATATAAGGGACAGGCCCTTATCAAAAACACCGGGGAGCTGTTTTTT. This encodes CASSKLYKGQALIKNTGELFF.

The J gene is TRBJ1-1, the V gene TRBV29-1; D is unresolved. Germline CDR1 SQVTM, CDR2 ANQGSEA. Trimming stripped 7 bases from V and 3 bases from J, with 12 bases between. The CDR3 extends over 12 amino acids. In DNA form, the CDR3 reads TGCAGCGGGGAAAGGGAGTACACTGAAGCTTTCTTT. This gives the protein CSGEREYTEAFF.

V usage is TRBV12-5 and J usage is TRBJ1-6, with no clear D. The V end lost 2 bases, the J end lost 9 bases, and 11 bases lay between the germline ends. This CDR3 has 14 residues. The germline V gene encodes CDR1 LGHNT and CDR2 FRNRAP. The CDR3 loop is CASGLNGSASPLHF. DNA of the CDR3: TGTGCTAGTGGTTTGAACGGGAGCGCTTCACCCCTCCACTTT.

The V and J genes are TRBV16 and TRBJ1-3; D may be TRBD1 (6 bases). CDR1 is KGHSY and CDR2 is FQNENV in the germline V gene. The CDR3 spans 17 residues. V was cut by 0 bases and J by 2 bases, with 14 bases left in between. The CDR3 DNA is TGTGCCAGCAGCCAATCGGGGGCTCGGGGTACTGGAAACACCATATATTTT. Its translation is CASSQSGARGTGNTIYF.

This clone was detected a few times. The rearrangement joins TRBV30 to TRBJ2-1; 11 bases fit TRBD2. The V gene's germline CDR1 is GTSNPN and CDR2 SVGIG (reference sequence). CDR3 length equals 16 residues. J lost 4 bases, V lost 1 base, and 6 bases had no gene match. The chain's CDR3 is CAWSEGTSGIYNEQFF. The CDR3 DNA sequence: TGTGCCTGGAGTGAGGGGACTAGCGGAATTTACAATGAGCAGTTCTTC.

This chain joins TRBV19 and TRBJ2-7; D might be TRBD1 (5 bases). V was clipped by 4 bases and J by 5 bases, with 15 bases between them. The germline CDR1 and CDR2 sequences are LNHDA and SQIVND (reference sequence). The length of the CDR3 is 14 residues. The CDR3 spells CASSTQGGAHEQYF. Here the CDR3 DNA reads TGTGCCAGTAGTACCCAGGGTGGTGCCCACGAGCAGTACTTC.

The DNA for the CDR3 is TGTGCCAGTACCGAGTCAGGGGGTTCCGGGGGATATGGCTACACCTTC. Its protein is CASTESGGSGGYGYTF. This chain connects TRBV19 to TRBJ1-2; the match to TRBD1 covers 7 bases. With V trimmed by 7 bases and J by 5 bases, 16 bases remained unmatched. This CDR3 comprises 16 residues. CDR1 is LNHDA, CDR2 SQIVND, per germline (reference sequence).

This clone was seen just once. The chain uses TRBV29-1 and TRBJ2-3, with 7 bases that match TRBD1. V gave up 8 bases and J gave up 2 bases; unmatched junction bases: 10. The length of the CDR3 is 14 residues. In germline, CDR1 is SQVTM, CDR2 ANQGSEA. The CDR3 protein is CSSMTGSNTDTQYF. Written as DNA, the CDR3 is TGCAGCTCTATGACAGGGAGCAACACAGATACGCAGTATTTT.

The rearrangement uses TRBV19 and TRBJ2-2; 9 nucleotides line up with TRBD2. V lost 6 bases to trimming and J lost 5 bases; unmatched junction nucleotides: 13. The CDR3 consists of 17 residues. Germline V gives CDR1 LNHDA, CDR2 SQIVND (reference sequence). CDR3 sequence reads: CASSFTPGTSRTGELFF. In DNA form, the CDR3 reads TGTGCCAGTAGCTTTACACCCGGGACTAGCCGAACCGGGGAGCTGTTTTTT.

The V gene is TRBV7-2, the J gene TRBJ2-3; D gene ambiguous. Trimming took 1 base from V and 1 from J, leaving 9 bases between them. The CDR3 runs to 15 residues. Germline values: CDR1 SGHTA, CDR2 FQGNSA. The CDR3 reads CASSLDRSGTDTQYF. In DNA form, the CDR3 reads TGTGCCAGCAGCTTAGACCGGTCGGGCACAGATACGCAGTATTTT.

The rearrangement uses TRBV5-1 and TRBJ2-7; possible D gene TRBD1, 6 bases. The CDR3 sequence is 14 residues long. CDR1 is SGHRS and CDR2 is YFSETQ in the germline V gene. The ends were cut back, 4 bases at V and 0 bases at J, with 11 bases in the middle. The CDR3, as DNA: TGCGCCAGCAGCCGCGGACAGAGCTCCTACGAGCAGTACTTC. This gives the protein CASSRGQSSYEQYF.

This sequence joins TRBV2 and TRBJ2-7; 8 nucleotides align to TRBD1. This CDR3 comprises 13 residues. Trimming cost V 6 bases and J 6 bases; bases outside gene matches: 7. Germline CDR1 is SNHLY and CDR2 is FYNNEI. The CDR3 nucleotides are TGTGCCAGCAGAAAGGGGACAGGCAGCGAGCAGTACTTC. Encoded protein: CASRKGTGSEQYF.

This clone was found once. The chain uses TRBV7-2 and TRBJ2-2; D is undetermined. The germline CDR1 and CDR2 sequences are SGHTA and FQGNSA. This CDR3 contains 12 residues. Trimming stripped 5 bases from V and 7 bases from J, with 8 bases between. CDR3 residues: CASSPPYGELFF. DNA for the CDR3: TGTGCCAGCAGCCCCCCGTACGGGGAGCTGTTTTTT.

The sample holds one count of this clone. The gene calls are TRBV30 and TRBJ2-3; TRBD1 matches at 12 bases. Germline-derived CDR1 and CDR2 are GTSNPN and SVGIG (reference sequence). The length of the CDR3 is 15 residues. V lost 3 bases and J lost 3; bases outside the gene matches: 4. The CDR3 nucleotides are TGTGCCTGGAGCGGGGACAGGGGGCGGACAGATACGCAGTATTTT. This translates into CAWSGDRGRTDTQYF.

The CDR3 here is CASSGGGRSLYEQYF. The CDR3 nucleotides are TGTGCCAGTAGTGGGGGCGGGAGGAGCCTCTACGAGCAGTACTTC. This chain connects TRBV19 to TRBJ2-7, with 8 bases that match TRBD2. V dropped 5 bases and J dropped 3; count of bases not matched to a gene: 9. CDR3 length: 15 residues. Looked up from germline, CDR1 is LNHDA and CDR2 is SQIVND (reference sequence).

The chain employs TRBV29-1 and TRBJ1-1; D remains unclear. V lost 4 bases, J lost 0 bases, and 12 bases lay in between. CDR1 SQVTM and CDR2 ANQGSEA come from the germline V gene. The CDR3 extends over 14 amino acids. The CDR3 DNA follows: TGCAGCGTTGGGGGAGTGGGCATGAACACTGAAGCTTTCTTT. Translation gives CSVGGVGMNTEAFF.

The genes are TRBV29-1 and TRBJ2-7; D remains ambiguous. The CDR3 loop spans 14 amino acids. Germline V gene lookup returns CDR1 SQVTM and CDR2 ANQGSEA. V lost 6 bases and J 2 bases, leaving 17 bases between the germline ends. The CDR3 DNA is TGCAGCGTCCTCAAGGTCGGCGGTACCTACGAGCAGTACTTC. It encodes CSVLKVGGTYEQYF.

This clone has more than one count but fewer than ten. DNA of the CDR3: TGTGCCAGTAGTATGATGGCAGGGAAGAACACTGAAGCTTTCTTT. It is translated as CASSMMAGKNTEAFF. The chain combines TRBV19 with TRBJ1-1; D is possibly TRBD1 (5 bases). V gave up 3 bases and J gave up 1 base, with 12 bases separating them. This CDR3 is 15 amino acids long. The germline V gene encodes CDR1 LNHDA and CDR2 SQIVND (reference sequence). Combining the CDR3 with reference TRBV19 and TRBJ1-1 gives the whole variable domain DGGITQSPKYLFRKEGQNVTLSCEQNLNHDAMYWYRQDPGQGLRLIYYSQIVNDFQKGDIAEGYSVSREKKESFPLTVTSAQKNPTAFYLCASSMMAGKNTEAFFGQGTRLTVV.

The chain employs TRBV11-2 and TRBJ1-2; no clear D gene. V was trimmed by 1 base and J by 2 bases, leaving 8 bases between them. Germline assignment: CDR1 SGHAT and CDR2 FQNNGV. This CDR3 is 14 amino acids long. The CDR3 loop is CASSLVPENYGYTF. CDR3 nucleotides: TGTGCCAGCAGCTTAGTCCCAGAAAACTATGGCTACACCTTC.

This chain connects TRBV6-5 to TRBJ1-2; D perhaps matches TRBD1 (5 bases). The V end was cut by 5 bases, the J end by 6 bases, with 10 bases between. CDR3 length: 12 residues. Germline CDR1 is MNHEY and CDR2 is SVGAGI. This CDR3 is CASSLLGDGYTF. The CDR3 DNA reads TGTGCCAGCAGTCTGCTAGGGGATGGCTACACCTTC.